The present TCR beta chain was sequenced within a study of shared clonotypes between healthy human individuals. CD8 cells regarded as naive lacked CD45RO, were positively chosen for CCR7, and omitted terminally differentiated effector memory CD45RA+ cells. The donor cohort consisted entirely of Caucasian adults residing in Nashville, Tennessee. The CDR3 length is 15 residues. Germline V lookup: CDR1 LNHDA, CDR2 SQIVND (reference sequence). J gave up 2 bases and V 4 bases, and 6 bases lay outside the gene matches. Clones were read by immunoSEQ multiplex PCR, and TCRdb kept only the in-frame ones, dropping some. Of approximately 2,000,000 clones in the sample, over 85% were seen once.

Sample: naive CD8+ T cells from PBMCs. The clonotype was recovered from a man aged 18 to 30 in good health. Some clones in this sample may be carry-over from other donors' samples. The chain is built from TRBV19 and TRBJ2-7; 9 nucleotides line up with TRBD1. The CDR3, as DNA: TGTGCCAGTAGTAGGAGACAGGGGGTCACCTACGAGCAGTACTTC. This gives the protein CASSRRQGVTYEQYF. The full variable domain, with the rest looked up from reference TRBV19 and TRBJ2-7, is DGGITQSPKYLFRKEGQNVTLSCEQNLNHDAMYWYRQDPGQGLRLIYYSQIVNDFQKGDIAEGYSVSREKKESFPLTVTSAQKNPTAFYLCASSRRQGVTYEQYFGPGTRLTVT.